These 16 T cell receptor beta chains were sequenced from one sample in a study of blood T cells in healthy people across ages. A second roughly 6 to 11 cycle PCR used barcoded and J-beta primers. One entry per CDR3 protein, called by TCRdb with MiXCR from the 5' RACE reads. Altogether around 800,000 distinct CDR3 sequences are present, around half being singletons, with the ten largest covering 18%. Sample: blood. These receptors all stem from an elderly man in good health.

This clonotype was detected only a few times. This sequence joins TRBV28 and TRBJ2-7; 15 bases fit TRBD2. Germline-derived CDR1 and CDR2 are MDHEN and SYDVKM. Trimming removed 6 bases from V and 3 bases from J; junction bases left unmatched: 6. The CDR3 spans 16 residues. The CDR3 coding sequence is TGTGCCAGCAGAGGACTAGCGGGAGGGCGATACTACGAGCAGTACTTC. Amino acids: CASRGLAGGRYYEQYF.

The chain is built from TRBV12-3 or TRBV12-4 and TRBJ2-1, with TRBD2 identical over 13 bases. V lost 5 bases, J lost 4 bases, and 5 bases stayed unmatched. The CDR3 spans 16 residues. Written as DNA, the CDR3 is TGTGCCAGCAGTGTACCGGGACTAGCGGGGTACAATGAGCAGTTCTTC. Protein sequence: CASSVPGLAGYNEQFF.

The V gene is TRBV20-1, the J gene TRBJ2-5, with TRBD2 identical over 13 bases. Germline V gene lookup returns CDR1 DFQATT and CDR2 SNEGSKA (reference sequence). V trimming: 8 bases; J trimming: 11 bases; junction bases outside the gene matches: 17. The CDR3 has 15 residues. The CDR3 protein is CSKSRGTSGADEQYF. The CDR3 coding sequence is TGCAGTAAAAGCAGAGGGACTAGCGGGGCGGATGAGCAGTACTTC.

This chain joins TRBV4-2 and TRBJ1-2, with D perhaps matching TRBD1 (5 bases). CDR3 size: 15 residues. Germline V gene sequence: CDR1 LGHNA, CDR2 YNFKEQ. Trimming took off 0 bases at V and 2 bases at J, with 10 bases between the two ends. CDR3 protein: CASSQDYRQNYGYTF. The DNA for the CDR3 is TGTGCCAGCAGCCAAGATTACAGACAGAACTATGGCTACACCTTC.

This clonotype was seen only a few times. The rearrangement links TRBV12-3 or TRBV12-4 to TRBJ2-6, with a possible D match to TRBD1 (5 bases). This CDR3 contains 14 residues. Trimming left V 3 bases short and J 4 bases short, with 7 bases between. CDR3 nucleotide sequence: TGTGCCAGCAGTTTTGGGGCCGGGGCCAACGTCCTGACTTTC. As protein: CASSFGAGANVLTF.

Of note for this clonotype: A much larger clone differs from this one at a single base, so this may be a read error. This sequence joins TRBV27 and TRBJ2-7, with 11 bases matching TRBD2. The CDR3 covers 14 residues. Unmatched junction bases numbered 7, after V lost 5 bases and J lost 7 bases. Germline lookup yields CDR1 MNHEY and CDR2 SMNVEV (reference sequence). CDR3 loop: CASSTSGRSTEQYF. CDR3 nucleotides: TGTGCCAGCAGTACTAGCGGGAGATCTACTGAGCAGTACTTC.

In this sample, this clonotype turned up a few times. The rearrangement uses TRBV25-1 and TRBJ2-5, with 8 bases lining up with TRBD2. Unmatched junction bases numbered 2, after V lost 4 bases and J lost 1 base. The CDR3 is 14 residues long. Germline CDR1 is MGHDK and CDR2 is SYGVNS. The CDR3 DNA follows: TGTGCCAGCAGTGGACGGGAGGGCCAAGAGACCCAGTACTTC. This codes for CASSGREGQETQYF.

This clonotype was found many times. The rearrangement links TRBV7-3 to TRBJ2-1; 8 bases align to TRBD2. Germline assignment: CDR1 SGHTA and CDR2 FQGTGA. The CDR3 has 15 amino acids. V lost 10 bases and J lost 0; bases outside the gene matches: 8. The CDR3, as DNA: TGTGCCACCTCCCCGGGGGGGAGCTCCTACAATGAGCAGTTCTTC. Protein product: CATSPGGSSYNEQFF. Based on the CDR3 plus reference TRBV7-3 and TRBJ2-1, the full variable domain is GAGVSQTPSNKVTEKGKYVELRCDPISGHTALYWYRQSLGQGPEFLIYFQGTGAADDSGLPNDRFFAVRPEGSVSTLKIQRTERGDSAVYLCATSPGGSSYNEQFFGPGTRLTVL.

This clonotype was seen repeatedly, ten times or more. The gene calls are TRBV7-2 and TRBJ2-3; D ambiguous. Germline CDR1 SGHTA, CDR2 FQGNSA. Trimming removed 1 base at V and 2 bases at J, with 1 base between. The CDR3 runs to 12 residues. CDR3: CASSLDTDTQYF. Here the CDR3 DNA reads TGTGCCAGCAGCTTAGACACAGATACGCAGTATTTT.

The chain couples TRBV12-3 or TRBV12-4 to TRBJ2-3, with 9 bases that match TRBD2. CDR3 length: 15 amino acids. V was clipped by 4 bases and J by 4 bases; unmatched bases: 6. The CDR3 coding sequence is TGTGCCAGCAGTTCCCGCGGGAGGGCCCCAGATACGCAGTATTTT. Encoded protein: CASSSRGRAPDTQYF.

The chain recombines TRBV7-6 with TRBJ2-3, with D tentatively TRBD2 (5 bases). CDR1 is SGHVS and CDR2 is FNYEAQ in the germline V gene. V lost 1 base, J lost 0 bases, and 14 bases lay in between. The CDR3 length is 17 residues. The DNA for the CDR3 is TGTGCCAGCAGCTTAGGGGCGACGGGATCTAGCACAGATACGCAGTATTTT. Protein sequence: CASSLGATGSSTDTQYF.

The V and J genes are TRBV6-5 and TRBJ2-2, with TRBD2 matching 9 bases. The ends lost 6 bases at V and 1 base at J; junction bases unmatched: 3. CDR1 MNHEY and CDR2 SVGAGI come from the germline V gene. This CDR3 has 15 residues. The CDR3, as DNA: TGTGCCAGCAGCCGAGCGGGGGGGAACACCGGGGAGCTGTTTTTT. Translation: CASSRAGGNTGELFF.

This clonotype has ten or more counts. V gene TRBV18 combines with J gene TRBJ2-7; 7 bases agree with TRBD1. The V gene end was trimmed by 6 bases and the J gene end by 7 bases; junction bases not matched to a gene: 15. This CDR3 is 15 amino acids long. Germline V CDR1 and CDR2: KGHSH, LQKENI. The CDR3 is CASSLPGRGRNEQYF. CDR3 sequence (DNA): TGTGCCAGCTCCCTTCCGGGAAGGGGGCGCAATGAGCAGTACTTC.

The chain has TRBV7-3 and TRBJ2-3; TRBD2 matches 8 bases. The CDR3 is 17 amino acids. The V gene's germline CDR1 is SGHTA and CDR2 FQGTGA. V trimming: 5 bases; J trimming: 0 bases; junction bases outside the gene matches: 10. CDR3: CASSPNGAGGSTDTQYF. Written as DNA, the CDR3 is TGTGCCAGCAGCCCTAATGGGGCGGGAGGCAGCACAGATACGCAGTATTTT.

The rearrangement links TRBV29-1 to TRBJ2-1; 10 bases map to TRBD2. The CDR3 contains 13 residues. V was clipped by 8 bases and J by 6 bases; unmatched bases: 7. Germline V gene data show CDR1 as SQVTM and CDR2 as ANQGSEA. This chain's CDR3 is CSIPLAGANEQFF. For the CDR3, the DNA is TGCAGCATCCCCCTAGCGGGGGCCAATGAGCAGTTCTTC.

This clonotype has a count of ten or more. The CDR3 spells CAISERYSNQPQHF. Written as DNA, the CDR3 is TGTGCCATCAGTGAAAGGTATAGCAATCAGCCCCAGCATTTT. This chain connects TRBV10-3 to TRBJ1-5; no reliable D call. The CDR3 is made up of 14 amino acids. CDR1 ENHRY and CDR2 SYGVKD come from the germline V gene. Trimming removed 3 bases at V and 0 bases at J, with 6 bases between.